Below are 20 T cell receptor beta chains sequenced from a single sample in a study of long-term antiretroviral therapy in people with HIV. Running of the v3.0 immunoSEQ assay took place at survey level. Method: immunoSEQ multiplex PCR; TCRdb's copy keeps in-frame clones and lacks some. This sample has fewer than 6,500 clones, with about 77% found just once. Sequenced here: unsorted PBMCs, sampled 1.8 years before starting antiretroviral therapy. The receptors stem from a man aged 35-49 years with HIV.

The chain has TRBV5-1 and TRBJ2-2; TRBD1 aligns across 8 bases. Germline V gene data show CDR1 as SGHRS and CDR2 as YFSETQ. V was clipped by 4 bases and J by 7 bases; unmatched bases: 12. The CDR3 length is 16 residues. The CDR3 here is CASSPRDRMFGGELFF. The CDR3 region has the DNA TGCGCCAGCAGCCCCCGGGACAGGATGTTCGGCGGGGAGCTGTTTTTT.

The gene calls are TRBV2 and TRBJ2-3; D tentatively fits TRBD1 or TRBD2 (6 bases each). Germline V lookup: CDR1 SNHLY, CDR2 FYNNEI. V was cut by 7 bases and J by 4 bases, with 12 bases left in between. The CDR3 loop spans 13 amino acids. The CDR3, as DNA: TGTGCCAGCAACGAGGGGGGCCCAGATACGCAGTATTTT. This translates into CASNEGGPDTQYF.

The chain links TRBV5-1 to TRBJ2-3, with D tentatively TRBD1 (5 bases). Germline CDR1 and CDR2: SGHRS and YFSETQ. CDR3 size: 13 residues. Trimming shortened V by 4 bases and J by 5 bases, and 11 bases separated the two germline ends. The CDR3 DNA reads TGCGCCAGCAGCCTGGTAGGGGAAGATACGCAGTATTTT. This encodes CASSLVGEDTQYF.

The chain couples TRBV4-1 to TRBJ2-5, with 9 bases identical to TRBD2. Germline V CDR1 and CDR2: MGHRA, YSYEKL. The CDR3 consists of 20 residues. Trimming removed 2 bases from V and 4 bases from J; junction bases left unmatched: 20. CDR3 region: CASSQLFGTGVAGGLETQYF. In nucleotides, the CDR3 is TGCGCCAGCAGCCAACTTTTCGGAACGGGCGTGGCGGGAGGGTTAGAGACCCAGTACTTC.

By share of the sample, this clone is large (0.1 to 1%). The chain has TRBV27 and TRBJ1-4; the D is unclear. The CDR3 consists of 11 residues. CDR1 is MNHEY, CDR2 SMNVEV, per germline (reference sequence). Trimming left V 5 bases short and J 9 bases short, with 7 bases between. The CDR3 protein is CASSSRKKLFF. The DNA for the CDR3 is TGTGCCAGCAGTAGCCGAAAAAAACTGTTTTTT.

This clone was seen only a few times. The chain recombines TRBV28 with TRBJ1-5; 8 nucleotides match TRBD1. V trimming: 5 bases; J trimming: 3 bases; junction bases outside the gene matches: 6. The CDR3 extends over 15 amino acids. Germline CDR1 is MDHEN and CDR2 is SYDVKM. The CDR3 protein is CASSPWTGTNQPQHF. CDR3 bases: TGTGCCAGCAGTCCTTGGACAGGGACCAATCAGCCCCAGCATTTT.

The DNA for the CDR3 is TGTGCCAGCAGCGCTACCGGGACTAGCGGGAGAGAGACCCAGTACTTC. Translated: CASSATGTSGRETQYF. J is TRBJ2-5 and V is TRBV7-6; 14 nucleotides agree with TRBD2. Germline V CDR1 and CDR2: SGHVS, FNYEAQ. V was pared by 5 bases and J by 4 bases, with 6 bases of the junction left unmatched. The CDR3 spans 16 residues.

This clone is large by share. The CDR3: CASSLPVWAGETQYF. The CDR3 region has the DNA TGTGCCAGCAGCCTGCCCGTTTGGGCCGGAGAGACCCAGTACTTC. The chain combines TRBV7-6 with TRBJ2-5; D unclear. The CDR3 consists of 15 residues. Per the germline V gene, CDR1 is SGHVS and CDR2 is FNYEAQ. The germline V and J ends were trimmed by 5 bases and 4 bases, with 17 bases remaining between them.

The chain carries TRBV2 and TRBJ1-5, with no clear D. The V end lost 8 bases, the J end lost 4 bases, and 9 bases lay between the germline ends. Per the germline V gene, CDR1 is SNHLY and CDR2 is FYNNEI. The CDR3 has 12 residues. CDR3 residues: CASAGGNQPQHF. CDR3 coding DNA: TGTGCCAGCGCGGGTGGAAATCAGCCCCAGCATTTT. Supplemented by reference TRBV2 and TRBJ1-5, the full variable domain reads EPEVTQTPSHQVTQMGQEVILRCVPISNHLYFYWYRQILGQKVEFLVSFYNNEISEKSEIFDDQFSVERPDGSNFTLKIRSTKLEDSAMYFCASAGGNQPQHFGDGTRLSIL.

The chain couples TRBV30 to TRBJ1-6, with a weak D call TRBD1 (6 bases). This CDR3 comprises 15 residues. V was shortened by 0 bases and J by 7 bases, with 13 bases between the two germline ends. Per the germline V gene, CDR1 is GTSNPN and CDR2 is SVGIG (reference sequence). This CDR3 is CAWSVRGAGNSPLHF. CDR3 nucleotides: TGTGCCTGGAGTGTACGGGGGGCAGGCAATTCACCCCTCCACTTT. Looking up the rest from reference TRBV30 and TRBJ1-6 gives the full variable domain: SQTIHQWPATLVQPVGSPLSLECTVEGTSNPNLYWYRQAAGRGLQLLFYSVGIGQISSEVPQNLSASRPQDRQFILSSKKLLLSDSGFYLCAWSVRGAGNSPLHFGNGTRLTVT.

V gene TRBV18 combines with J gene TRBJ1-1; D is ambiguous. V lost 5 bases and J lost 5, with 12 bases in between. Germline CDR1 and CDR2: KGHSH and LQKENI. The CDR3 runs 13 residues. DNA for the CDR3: TGTGCCAGCTCAACCTCCCTTGATACTGAAGCTTTCTTT. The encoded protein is CASSTSLDTEAFF.

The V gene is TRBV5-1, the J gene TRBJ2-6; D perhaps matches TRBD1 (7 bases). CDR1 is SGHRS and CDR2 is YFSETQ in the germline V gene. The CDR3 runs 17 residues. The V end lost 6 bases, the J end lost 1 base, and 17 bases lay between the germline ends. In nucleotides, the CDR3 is TGCGCCAGCAACTTCCGGGCAGGGGGGTCTGGGGCCAACGTCCTGACTTTC. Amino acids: CASNFRAGGSGANVLTF.

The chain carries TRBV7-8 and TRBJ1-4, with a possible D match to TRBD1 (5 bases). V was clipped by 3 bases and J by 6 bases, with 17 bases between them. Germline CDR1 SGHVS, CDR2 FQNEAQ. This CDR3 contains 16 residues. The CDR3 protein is CASSFKGTAVHEKLFF. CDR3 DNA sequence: TGTGCCAGCAGCTTTAAAGGGACGGCCGTCCATGAAAAACTGTTTTTT.

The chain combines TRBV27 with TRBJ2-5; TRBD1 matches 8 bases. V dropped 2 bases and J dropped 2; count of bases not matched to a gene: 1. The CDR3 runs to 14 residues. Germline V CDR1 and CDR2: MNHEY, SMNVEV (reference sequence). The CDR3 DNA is TGTGCCAGCAGTTTACAGGGGGCTCAAGAGACCCAGTACTTC. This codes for CASSLQGAQETQYF.

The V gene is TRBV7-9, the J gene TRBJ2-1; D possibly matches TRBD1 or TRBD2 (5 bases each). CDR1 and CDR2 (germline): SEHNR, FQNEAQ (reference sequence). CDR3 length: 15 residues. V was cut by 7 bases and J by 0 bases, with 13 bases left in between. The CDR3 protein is CASKVEGSSYNEQFF. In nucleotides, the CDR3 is TGTGCCAGCAAAGTAGAGGGGAGCTCCTACAATGAGCAGTTCTTC.

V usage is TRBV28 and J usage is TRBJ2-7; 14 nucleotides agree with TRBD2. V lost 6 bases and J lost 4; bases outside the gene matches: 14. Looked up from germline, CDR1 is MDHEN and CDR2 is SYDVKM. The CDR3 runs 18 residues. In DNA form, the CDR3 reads TGTGCCAGCAGCTACAACAATCCCGGGACTAGCGGGAGATACGAGCAGTACTTC. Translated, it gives CASSYNNPGTSGRYEQYF.

The CDR3 nucleotides read TGTGCCACCAGCAGAGATGTAACCTCACTCACCTACGAGCAGTACTTC. As protein: CATSRDVTSLTYEQYF. The V gene is TRBV15, the J gene TRBJ2-7, with D unresolved. This CDR3 contains 16 residues. Germline V gene data show CDR1 as LNHNV and CDR2 as YYDKDF (reference sequence). Deletions cut 0 bases from V and 2 bases from J, with 14 bases between.

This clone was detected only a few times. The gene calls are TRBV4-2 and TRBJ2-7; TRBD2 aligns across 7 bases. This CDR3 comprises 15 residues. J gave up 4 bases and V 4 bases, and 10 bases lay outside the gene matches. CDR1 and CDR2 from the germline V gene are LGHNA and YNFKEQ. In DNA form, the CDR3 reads TGTGCCAGCAGCCCACAACGGGGGGAGCGGTACGAGCAGTACTTC. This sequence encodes CASSPQRGERYEQYF.

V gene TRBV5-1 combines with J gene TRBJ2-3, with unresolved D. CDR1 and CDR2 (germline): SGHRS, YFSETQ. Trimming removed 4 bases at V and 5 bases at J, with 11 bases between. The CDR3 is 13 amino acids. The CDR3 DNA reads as TGCGCCAGCAGCCCCATTTTGGTAGATACGCAGTATTTT. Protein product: CASSPILVDTQYF.

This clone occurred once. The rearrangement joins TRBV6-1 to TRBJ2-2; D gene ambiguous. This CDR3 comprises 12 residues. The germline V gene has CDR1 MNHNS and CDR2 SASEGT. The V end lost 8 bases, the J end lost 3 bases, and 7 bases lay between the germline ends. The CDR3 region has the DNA TGTGCCAGCGGGGTTTACACCGGGGAGCTGTTTTTT. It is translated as CASGVYTGELFF.